Described below is a single T cell receptor beta chain sequence and its context. Antigen unknown. This CDR3 has 15 amino acids. V shed 3 bases and J shed 3 bases, with 12 bases lying between them. Germline lookup yields CDR1 SGHVT and CDR2 SQSDAQ. This record belongs to a study of T cell responses to AZD1222 COVID-19 vaccine. Study-level findings and limits: Reports say nearly half of spike-specific TCRs go after unmutated variant regions. The sample set comprised mostly white British donors with more females, and clonal diversity was possibly underestimated. Samples come after the peak T cell response, not at day 14. Baseline seropositives among AZD1222 recipients totaled only 6 or 7.

The protocol was immunoSEQ multiplex PCR, while the TCRdb copy is restricted to in-frame clones and leaves out a portion. The profile shows some 120,000 clones, around 82% of them singletons. This TCR came from an adult in good health. The V call is TRBV7-4, the J call TRBJ2-1; D is unresolved. Specimen: peripheral blood, collected on day 0 of AZD1222 vaccination. CDR3 DNA: TGTGCCAGCAGCTTCGAAGGGCCCTACTACAATGAGCAGTTCTTC. Protein: CASSFEGPYYNEQFF.